This T cell receptor (beta chain) was profiled in a study of cytomegalovirus exposure and HLA in healthy donors. Study-level results: A later analysis found first-cohort TCR clusters tended to co-occur in the 130 or so validation repertoires. Rarity marked most TCR sequences, yet some public TCRs occurred in many donors. Among TCR beta chains, those listed as cytomegalovirus-associated numbered over 150.

The germline V gene encodes CDR1 SGHDT and CDR2 YYEEEE. V was cut by 1 base and J by 11 bases, with 8 bases left in between. This CDR3 is 11 amino acids long. Separate from the roughly 720-subject first cohort was the approximately 110-subject validation cohort, to which the donors belonged. A remark on this clone: What it binds is not known.

Sequenced by immunoSEQ multiplex PCR; TCRdb stores in-frame clones only, minus some. The table includes about 95,000 clones, 85% detected once. The sample was PBMCs. The clonotype originates from a young man in good health and CMV-seropositive. The V and J genes are TRBV5-6 and TRBJ2-3; D is uncertain. CDR3: CASSLYSQQYF. The CDR3 coding sequence is TGTGCCAGCAGCTTGTATAGTCAGCAGTATTTT.